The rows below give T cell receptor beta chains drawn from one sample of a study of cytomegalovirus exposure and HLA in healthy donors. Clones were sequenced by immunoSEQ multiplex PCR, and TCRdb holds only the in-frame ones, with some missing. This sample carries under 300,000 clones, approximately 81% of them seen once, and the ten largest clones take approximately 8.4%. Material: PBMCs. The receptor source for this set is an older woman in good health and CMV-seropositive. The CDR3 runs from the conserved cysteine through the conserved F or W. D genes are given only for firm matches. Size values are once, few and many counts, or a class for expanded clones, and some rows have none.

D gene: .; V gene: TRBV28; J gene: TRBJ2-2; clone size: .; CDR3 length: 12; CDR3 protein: CASGGNTGELFF; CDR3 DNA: TGTGCCAGCGGCGGGAACACCGGGGAGCTGTTTTTT
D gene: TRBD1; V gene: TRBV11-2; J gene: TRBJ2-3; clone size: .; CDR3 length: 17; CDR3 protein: CASSLSGAGQGIDTQYF; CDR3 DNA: TGTGCCAGCAGCTTATCCGGGGCGGGACAGGGGATAGATACGCAGTATTTT
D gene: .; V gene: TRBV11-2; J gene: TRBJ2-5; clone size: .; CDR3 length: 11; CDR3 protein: CASSFRETQYF; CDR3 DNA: TGTGCCAGCAGCTTTAGAGAGACCCAGTACTTC
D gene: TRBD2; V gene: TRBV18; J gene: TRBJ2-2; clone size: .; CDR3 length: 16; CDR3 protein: CASSLAGAPGTGELFF; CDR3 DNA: TGTGCCAGCTCTCTAGCGGGAGCCCCTGGGACCGGGGAGCTGTTTTTT
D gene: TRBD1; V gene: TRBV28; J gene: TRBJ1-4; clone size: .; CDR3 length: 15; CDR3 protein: CASSSNRGLNEKLFF; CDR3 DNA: TGTGCCAGCAGTTCAAACAGGGGCCTGAATGAAAAACTGTTTTTT
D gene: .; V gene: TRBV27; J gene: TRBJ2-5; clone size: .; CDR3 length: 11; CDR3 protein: CASSFASLQYF; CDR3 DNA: TGTGCCAGCAGTTTTGCTAGTCTACAGTACTTC
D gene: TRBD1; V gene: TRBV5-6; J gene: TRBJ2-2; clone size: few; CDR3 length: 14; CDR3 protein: CASSRGQGNGELFF; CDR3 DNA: TGTGCCAGCAGCCGGGGACAGGGTAACGGGGAGCTGTTTTTT
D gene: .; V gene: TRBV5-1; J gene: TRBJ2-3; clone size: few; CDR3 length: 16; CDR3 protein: CASSFGGYSSTDTQYF; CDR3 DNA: TGCGCCAGCAGCTTCGGGGGATATTCCTCCACAGATACGCAGTATTTT
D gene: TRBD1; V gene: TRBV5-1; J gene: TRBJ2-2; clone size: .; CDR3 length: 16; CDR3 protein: CASSLDEQGASGELFF; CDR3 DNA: TGCGCCAGCAGCTTGGACGAACAGGGGGCGTCTGGGGAGCTGTTTTTT
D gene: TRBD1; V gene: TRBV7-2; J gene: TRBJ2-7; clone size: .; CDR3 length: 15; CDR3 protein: CASSLPLGTGYEQYF; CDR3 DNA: TGTGCCAGCAGCTTGCCCCTCGGGACAGGCTACGAGCAGTACTTC
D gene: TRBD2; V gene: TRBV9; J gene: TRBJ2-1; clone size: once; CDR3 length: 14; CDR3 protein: CASSTSGRYNEQFF; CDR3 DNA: TGTGCCAGCAGCACTAGCGGGAGATACAATGAGCAGTTCTTC
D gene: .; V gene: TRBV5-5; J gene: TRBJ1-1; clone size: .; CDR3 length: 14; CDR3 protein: CASSLVAGRTEAFF; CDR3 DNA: TGTGCCAGCAGCTTGGTGGCAGGAAGGACTGAAGCTTTCTTT
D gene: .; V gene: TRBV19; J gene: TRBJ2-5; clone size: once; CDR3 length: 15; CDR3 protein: CASSIGRDFFRTQYF; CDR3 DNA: TGTGCCAGTAGTATAGGGAGGGACTTCTTTCGGACCCAGTACTTC
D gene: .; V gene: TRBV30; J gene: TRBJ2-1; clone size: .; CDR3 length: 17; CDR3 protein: CAWSVRLAEGTRDEQFF; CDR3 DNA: TGTGCCTGGAGTGTACGTTTAGCGGAGGGGACGAGGGATGAGCAGTTCTTC
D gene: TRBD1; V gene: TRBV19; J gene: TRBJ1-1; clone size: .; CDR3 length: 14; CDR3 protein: CASTVTGGPTEAFF; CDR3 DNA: TGTGCCAGTACCGTGACAGGGGGCCCAACTGAAGCTTTCTTT
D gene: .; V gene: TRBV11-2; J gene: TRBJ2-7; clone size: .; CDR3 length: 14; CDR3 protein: CASSPGLSSYEQYF; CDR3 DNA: TGTGCCAGCAGCCCAGGACTCTCCTCCTACGAGCAGTACTTC
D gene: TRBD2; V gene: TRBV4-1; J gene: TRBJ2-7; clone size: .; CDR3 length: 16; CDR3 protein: CASSQDGGRRYYEQYF; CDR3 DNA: TGCGCCAGCAGCCAAGACGGGGGGAGAAGGTACTACGAGCAGTACTTC
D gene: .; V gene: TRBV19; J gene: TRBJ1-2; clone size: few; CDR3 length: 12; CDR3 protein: CASSIVGYGYTF; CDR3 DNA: TGTGCCAGTAGTATAGTCGGCTATGGCTACACCTTC
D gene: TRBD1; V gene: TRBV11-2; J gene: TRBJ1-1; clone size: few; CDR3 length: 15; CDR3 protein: CASSSNRGRGTEAFF; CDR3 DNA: TGTGCCAGCAGCTCCAACAGGGGGCGAGGCACTGAAGCTTTCTTT
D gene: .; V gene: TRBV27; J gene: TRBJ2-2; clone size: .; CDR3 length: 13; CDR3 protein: CASSKRDTGELFF; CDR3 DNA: TGTGCCAGCAGCAAGCGCGACACCGGGGAGCTGTTTTTT
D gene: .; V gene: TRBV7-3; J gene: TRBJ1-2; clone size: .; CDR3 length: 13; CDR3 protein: CASSLSQNYGYTF; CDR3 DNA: TGTGCCAGCAGCTTAAGCCAGAACTATGGCTACACCTTC
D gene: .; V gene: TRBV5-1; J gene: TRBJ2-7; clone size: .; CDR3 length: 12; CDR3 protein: CASSLPGDEQYF; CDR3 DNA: TGCGCCAGCAGCCTACCGGGGGACGAGCAGTACTTC
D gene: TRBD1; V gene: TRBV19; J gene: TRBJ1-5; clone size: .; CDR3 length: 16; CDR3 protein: CASRDRGVGSNQPQHF; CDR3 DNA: TGTGCCAGTAGGGACAGGGGAGTTGGTAGCAATCAGCCCCAGCATTTT
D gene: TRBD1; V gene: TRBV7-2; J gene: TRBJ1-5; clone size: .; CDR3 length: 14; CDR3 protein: CASSLVAGQMPQHF; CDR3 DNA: TGTGCCAGCAGCTTAGTCGCGGGACAGATGCCCCAGCATTTT
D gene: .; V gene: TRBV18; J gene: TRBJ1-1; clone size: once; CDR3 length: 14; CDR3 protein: CASSTGTVNTEAFF; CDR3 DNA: TGTGCCAGCTCAACAGGGACGGTGAACACTGAAGCTTTCTTT
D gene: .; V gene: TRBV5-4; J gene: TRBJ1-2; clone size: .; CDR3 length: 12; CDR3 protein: CASSLGGAGYTF; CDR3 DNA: TGTGCCAGCAGCTTGGGGGGAGCCGGCTACACCTTC
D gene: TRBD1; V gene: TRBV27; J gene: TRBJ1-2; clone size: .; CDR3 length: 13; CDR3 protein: CASSFIQGAGYTF; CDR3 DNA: TGTGCCAGCAGTTTTATACAGGGGGCGGGCTACACCTTC
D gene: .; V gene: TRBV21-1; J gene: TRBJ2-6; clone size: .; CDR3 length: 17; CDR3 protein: CAGRPDRNLSGANVLTF; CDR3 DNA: TGTGCCGGACGGCCTGACAGGAATCTCTCTGGGGCCAACGTCCTGACTTTC
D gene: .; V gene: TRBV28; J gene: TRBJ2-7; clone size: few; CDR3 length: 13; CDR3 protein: CASSFTGFVEQYF; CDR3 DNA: TGTGCCAGCAGTTTCACAGGGTTCGTAGAGCAGTACTTC
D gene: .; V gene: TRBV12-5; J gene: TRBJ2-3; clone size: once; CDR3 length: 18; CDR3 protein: CASGPTRPETHATDTQYF; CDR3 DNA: TGTGCTAGTGGTCCCACTAGGCCAGAGACTCATGCCACAGATACGCAGTATTTT
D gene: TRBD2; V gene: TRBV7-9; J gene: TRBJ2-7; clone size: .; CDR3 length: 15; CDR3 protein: CASSSPTSGMYEQYF; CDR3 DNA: TGTGCCAGCAGCTCCCCTACTAGCGGGATGTACGAGCAGTACTTC
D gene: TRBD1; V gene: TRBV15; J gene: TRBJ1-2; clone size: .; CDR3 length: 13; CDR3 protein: CATDRGAGYGYTF; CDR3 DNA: TGTGCCACCGACAGGGGAGCAGGCTATGGCTACACCTTC
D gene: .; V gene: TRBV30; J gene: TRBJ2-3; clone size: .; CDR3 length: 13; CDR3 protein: CAWRGLNADTQYF; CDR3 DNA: TGTGCCTGGAGGGGCCTAAACGCAGATACGCAGTATTTT
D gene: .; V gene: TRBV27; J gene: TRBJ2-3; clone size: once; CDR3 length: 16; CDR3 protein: CASSFRGQSRTDTQYF; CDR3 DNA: TGTGCCAGCAGTTTCCGTGGACAGAGCCGGACAGATACGCAGTATTTT
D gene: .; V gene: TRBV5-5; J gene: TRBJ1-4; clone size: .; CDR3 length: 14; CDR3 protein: CASSLVASNEKLFF; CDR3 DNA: TGTGCCAGCAGCTTGGTAGCTTCTAATGAAAAACTGTTTTTT
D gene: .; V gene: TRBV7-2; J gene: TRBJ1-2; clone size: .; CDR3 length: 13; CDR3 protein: CASSLAYGGGYTF; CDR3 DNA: TGTGCCAGCAGCTTAGCGTACGGGGGTGGCTACACCTTC
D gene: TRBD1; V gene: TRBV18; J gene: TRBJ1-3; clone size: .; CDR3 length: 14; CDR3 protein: CASSTDRGGNTIYF; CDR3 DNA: TGTGCCAGCTCCACTGACAGGGGAGGAAACACCATATATTTT
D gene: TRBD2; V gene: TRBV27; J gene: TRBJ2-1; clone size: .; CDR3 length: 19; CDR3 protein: CASSFVGLAAKSSYNEQFF; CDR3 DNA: TGTGCCAGCAGTTTCGTGGGCCTAGCGGCCAAGAGCTCCTACAATGAGCAGTTCTTC